Below are 17 T cell receptor beta chains sequenced from a single sample in a study of read filtering for tumor transcriptome and immune sequencing. From 350 to 500 ng of RNA, a library with molecular barcoded alpha/delta and beta/gamma adaptors was made. In TCRdb, the reads were re-called with MiXCR into one record per CDR3 protein. The table has 35,000 to 45,000 distinct CDR3 sequences, about an eighth seen once. The specimen was a population of CD138-negative cells sorted from bone marrow. Receptors were obtained from a donor aged 40 or older with multiple myeloma.

The table lists this clonotype with a count of one. The chain is built from TRBV5-1 and TRBJ1-3; unclear D gene. The CDR3 extends over 14 amino acids. Trimming pared 5 bases from V and 0 bases from J, leaving 9 bases between. Looked up from germline, CDR1 is SGHRS and CDR2 is YFSETQ. CDR3 amino acids: CASSAENSGNTIYF. The CDR3 DNA reads TGCGCCAGCAGTGCAGAAAACTCTGGAAACACCATATATTTT.

This clonotype has ten or more counts. The chain has TRBV5-1 and TRBJ2-5; D gene unclear. The length of the CDR3 is 13 residues. Germline CDR1 and CDR2: SGHRS and YFSETQ. Trimming removed 0 bases from V and 4 bases from J, with 7 bases in between. DNA of the CDR3: TGCGCCAGCAGCTTGGTGGGAAGAGAGACCCAGTACTTC. Amino acids: CASSLVGRETQYF.

Many counts were recorded for this clonotype. The genes are TRBV27 and TRBJ2-2; 8 bases agree with TRBD2. The CDR3 covers 14 residues. In germline, CDR1 is MNHEY, CDR2 SMNVEV (reference sequence). Unmatched junction bases numbered 7, after V lost 6 bases and J lost 7 bases. The CDR3 bases are TGTGCCAGCAGCCGGGAGGGGGTAATCGGGGAGCTGTTTTTT. The encoded protein is CASSREGVIGELFF.

This clonotype was seen a few times. A much larger clone is a single base away; this may be a read error. The chain recombines TRBV20-1 with TRBJ1-6; D unclear. The CDR3 contains 16 residues. Germline-derived CDR1 and CDR2 are DFQATT and SNEGSKA (reference sequence). The CDR3 spells CSARSGSSTSNSPRHF. Written as DNA, the CDR3 is TGCAGTGCTAGGTCCGGGTCGAGCACCTCTAATTCACCCCGCCACTTT.

This clonotype was seen repeatedly, ten times or more. The V gene is TRBV30, the J gene TRBJ2-3; 7 bases are a match to TRBD2. The CDR3 loop spans 16 amino acids. V was pared by 2 bases and J by 2 bases, with 10 bases of the junction left unmatched. Germline V gives CDR1 GTSNPN, CDR2 SVGIG (reference sequence). CDR3 region: CAWSLAAGTHTDTQYF. In DNA form, the CDR3 reads TGTGCCTGGAGTCTGGCAGCGGGGACCCACACAGATACGCAGTATTTT.

This clonotype was found once. A single base separates this from a much larger clone, so it may be a read error. Since no conserved phenylalanine or tryptophan closes the CDR3, a read error is the likely cause. The rearrangement joins TRBV5-1 to TRBJ2-7; D gene unclear. Germline V gene data show CDR1 as SGHRS and CDR2 as YFSETQ. The CDR3 extends over 13 amino acids. Here the CDR3 DNA reads TGCGCCAGCAGCCCGGACGGAACCTACGATCAGTACATC. It encodes CASSPDGTYDQYI.

This clonotype was counted between two and nine times. Here the CDR3 omits its conserved ending phenylalanine or tryptophan, so a read error is the likely source. This chain uses TRBV5-1 with TRBJ2-7; D tentatively fits TRBD1 or TRBD2 (5 bases each). Germline V gene sequence: CDR1 SGHRS, CDR2 YFSETQ. The CDR3 totals 17 residues. Trimming took 0 bases from V and 2 from J, leaving 18 bases between them. In DNA form, the CDR3 reads TGCGCCAGCAGCTTGGCAATGGACTCCGGACATCCCTACGAGCAGTACTAC. Its protein product is CASSLAMDSGHPYEQYY.

The chain couples TRBV30 to TRBJ2-1; D is perhaps TRBD2 (5 bases). Trimming pared 6 bases from V and 16 bases from J, leaving 19 bases between. CDR1 and CDR2 from the germline V gene are GTSNPN and SVGIG (reference sequence). The length of the CDR3 is 11 residues. The CDR3 loop reads CACLTTLLIFF. CDR3 nucleotides: TGTGCCTGTTTGACTACCCTCTTAATTTTCTTC.

This clonotype occurred many times. The rearrangement joins TRBV18 to TRBJ2-5, with TRBD1 matching over 7 bases. The junction had 6 bases not matched to a gene; V was cut back by 1 base and J by 4 bases. The CDR3 extends over 15 amino acids. Germline V lookup: CDR1 KGHSH, CDR2 LQKENI. In nucleotides, the CDR3 is TGTGCCAGCTCACCACTACGACAGGGTGTAGAGACCCAGTACTTC. Translation: CASSPLRQGVETQYF.

This clonotype was found many times. The chain carries TRBV19 and TRBJ2-2; 9 bases fit TRBD2. CDR3 size: 15 residues. Germline lookup yields CDR1 LNHDA and CDR2 SQIVND (reference sequence). V gave up 2 bases and J gave up 6 bases; unmatched junction bases: 4. This CDR3 reads CASSIRGRGSGELFF. The CDR3 DNA follows: TGTGCCAGTAGTATACGCGGGAGGGGGTCCGGGGAGCTGTTTTTT.

This clonotype occurred many times. This chain uses TRBV28 with TRBJ1-1; D uncertain. V was trimmed by 5 bases and J by 2 bases, leaving 6 bases between them. The CDR3 consists of 12 residues. Per germline, CDR1 MDHEN and CDR2 SYDVKM. The DNA for the CDR3 is TGTGCCAGCAGTCTTTCTAACACTGAAGCTTTCTTT. Protein: CASSLSNTEAFF. Complete variable domain (other parts from reference TRBV28 and TRBJ1-1): DVKVTQSSRYLVKRTGEKVFLECVQDMDHENMFWYRQDPGLGLRLIYFSYDVKMKEKGDIPEGYSVSREKKERFSLILESASTNQTSMYLCASSLSNTEAFFGQGTRLTVV.

This clonotype has ten or more counts. This sequence joins TRBV20-1 and TRBJ1-5; D possibly corresponds to TRBD1 (5 bases). V lost 5 bases and J lost 6, with 11 bases in between. The CDR3 is 12 residues long. CDR1 is DFQATT, CDR2 SNEGSKA, per germline (reference sequence). The CDR3 DNA reads as TGCAGTGCTCAGGGCCCTCTTCAGCCCCAGCATTTT. It codes for CSAQGPLQPQHF.

In the case of this clonotype: Since a much larger clone is just one base distant, this may be a read error. The chain couples TRBV29-1 to TRBJ2-5; TRBD2 matches at 13 bases. CDR1 SQVTM and CDR2 ANQGSEA come from the germline V gene. This CDR3 has 14 amino acids. CDR3 in amino acids: CSVGLAGVGETRYF. CDR3 DNA: TGCAGCGTCGGACTAGCGGGAGTTGGGGAGACCCGGTACTTC.

This clonotype came up many times. The rearrangement joins TRBV24-1 to TRBJ1-2; D gene uncertain. V was pared by 2 bases and J by 3 bases, with 12 bases between. There are 15 residues in the CDR3. The germline CDR1 and CDR2 sequences are KGHDR and SFDVKD. This CDR3 reads CATSDSRPEDYGYTF. DNA of the CDR3: TGTGCCACCAGTGATTCAAGACCCGAGGACTATGGCTACACCTTC.

This clonotype was counted ten times or more. The gene calls are TRBV6-5 and TRBJ2-3; TRBD1 agrees at 8 bases. V was clipped by 6 bases and J by 1 base; unmatched bases: 6. Germline V gene sequence: CDR1 MNHEY, CDR2 SVGAGI. This CDR3 is 15 amino acids long. The CDR3 sequence is CASRRQGLGTDTQYF. The CDR3 DNA reads as TGTGCCAGCAGGAGACAGGGGTTAGGCACAGATACGCAGTATTTT.

This clonotype was seen repeatedly, ten times or more. J is TRBJ1-1 and V is TRBV3-1; D unclear. V was shortened by 0 bases and J by 0 bases, with 5 bases between the two germline ends. This CDR3 region has 14 residues. Germline V CDR1 and CDR2: LGHDT, YNNKEL (reference sequence). This chain's CDR3 is CASSQDSVNTEAFF. CDR3 DNA sequence: TGTGCCAGCAGCCAAGATTCTGTGAACACTGAAGCTTTCTTT.

This clonotype has only a few counts. The genes are TRBV29-1 and TRBJ1-5; 10 bases fit TRBD1. The CDR3 sequence is 13 residues long. In germline, CDR1 is SQVTM, CDR2 ANQGSEA. With V trimmed by 4 bases and J by 5 bases, 2 bases remained unmatched. The CDR3 sequence: CSVGGTGDQPQHF. CDR3 bases: TGCAGCGTTGGCGGGACAGGGGATCAGCCCCAGCATTTT.